What follows is one TCR beta chain and its context. This CDR3 has 14 amino acids. V gave up 4 bases and J gave up 2 bases; unmatched junction bases: 0. Per the germline V gene, CDR1 is SGHRS and CDR2 is YFSETQ. This entry is derived from a study of cytomegalovirus exposure and HLA in healthy donors. Turning to the study itself: T cells numbering about 179 million yielded 117 million unique TCR beta sequences in an earlier analysis.

Use of 60 Vbeta and 13 Jbeta primers characterized the PCR. TCRdb keeps only in-frame clones here, not all; method: immunoSEQ multiplex PCR. In the table there are over 75,000 clones, approximately 88% of which are singletons. The TCR comes from a woman aged 45-65 years in good health and CMV-seronegative. The chain is built from TRBV5-1 and TRBJ2-1; the match to TRBD2 covers 10 bases. The sample taken for sequencing was PBMCs. The CDR3: CASSSGGAYNEQFF. The CDR3 DNA sequence: TGCGCCAGCAGCAGCGGGGGGGCCTACAATGAGCAGTTCTTC.